The 5 T cell receptor beta chains in this list originate from one sample, sequenced in a study of CD4 T cells in relation to SARS-CoV-2 and coronaviruses. Before the COVID-19 pandemic, during about 2011-2019, CD4+ T cells were taken from unexposed donors. Isolation of CD4+ T cells took place after 10 days in culture. These receptors lack a known antigen. Here immunoSEQ multiplex PCR was the method, and the copy in TCRdb shows in-frame clones only, minus some. The sample shows about 21,000 clones, roughly three quarters of them seen only once. Sequences were obtained from CD4+ T cells from PBMCs, cultured in vitro. These receptors originate from a human donor in good health.

The chain carries TRBV2 and TRBJ1-6; D is unclear. The CDR3 loop spans 14 amino acids. CDR1 is SNHLY, CDR2 FYNNEI, per germline. V lost 7 bases and J lost 6, with 13 bases in between. The CDR3 here is CASTPEVVNSPLHF. The CDR3 DNA sequence: TGTGCCAGCACCCCGGAGGTAGTTAATTCACCCCTCCACTTT.

CDR3 nucleotide sequence: TGTGCCAGCAGATCGGACAGTCTGAACACTGAAGCTTTCTTT. Translated, it gives CASRSDSLNTEAFF. The chain is built from TRBV2 and TRBJ1-1; TRBD1 is a possible D gene (6 bases). V lost 6 bases to trimming and J lost 0 bases, with 11 bases between them. The CDR3 runs to 14 residues. Germline lookup yields CDR1 SNHLY and CDR2 FYNNEI.

The chain recombines TRBV27 with TRBJ2-3; D may be TRBD2 (5 bases). Trimming took 3 bases from V and 5 from J, leaving 12 bases between them. The CDR3 loop spans 14 amino acids. Germline loops: CDR1 MNHEY, CDR2 SMNVEV (reference sequence). The CDR3: CASSFHGMGDTQYF. Written as DNA, the CDR3 is TGTGCCAGCAGTTTTCACGGGATGGGAGATACGCAGTATTTT.

The chain couples TRBV21-1 to TRBJ2-7; whether TRBD1, the table's D call, matches the DNA was not checked. TRBV21-1 is an annotated pseudogene. The length of the CDR3 is 16 residues. CDR3 coding DNA: TGTGCCAGCAGCAAGATCGGGACAGGGTCCTTCTACGAGCAGTACTTC. Its translation: CASSKIGTGSFYEQYF.

J is TRBJ2-5 and V is TRBV7-6; D remains unclear. The CDR3 extends over 11 amino acids. V was trimmed by 5 bases and J by 5 bases, leaving 6 bases between them. CDR1 SGHVS and CDR2 FNYEAQ come from the germline V gene. CDR3 sequence reads: CASSPGETQYF. CDR3 bases: TGTGCCAGCAGCCCTGGGGAGACCCAGTACTTC.